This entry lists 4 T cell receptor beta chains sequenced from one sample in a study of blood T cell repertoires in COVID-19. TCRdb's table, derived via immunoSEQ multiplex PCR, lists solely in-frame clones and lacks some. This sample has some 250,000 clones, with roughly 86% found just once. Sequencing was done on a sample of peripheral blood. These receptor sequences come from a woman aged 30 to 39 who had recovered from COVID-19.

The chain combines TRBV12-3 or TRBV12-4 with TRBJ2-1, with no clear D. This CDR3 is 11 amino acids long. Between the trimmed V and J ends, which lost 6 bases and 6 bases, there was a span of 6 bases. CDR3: CASSHSNEQFF. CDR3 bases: TGTGCCAGCAGCCACAGCAATGAGCAGTTCTTC.

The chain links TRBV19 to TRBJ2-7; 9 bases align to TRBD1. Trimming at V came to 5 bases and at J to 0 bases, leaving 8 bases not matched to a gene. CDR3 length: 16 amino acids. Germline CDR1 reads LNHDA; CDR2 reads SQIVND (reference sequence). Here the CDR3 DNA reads TGTGCCAGTAGTTTGAGACAGGGGGGGATCTCCTACGAGCAGTACTTC. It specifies CASSLRQGGISYEQYF.

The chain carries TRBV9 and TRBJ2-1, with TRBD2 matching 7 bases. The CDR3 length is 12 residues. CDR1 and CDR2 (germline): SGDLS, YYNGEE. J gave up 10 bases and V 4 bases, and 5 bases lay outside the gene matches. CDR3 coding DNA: TGTGCCAGCAGCCCTAACGGGGGGGAGCAGTTCTTC. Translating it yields CASSPNGGEQFF.

The CDR3 DNA follows: TGTGCCAGCAGCATTAAACTAGATGTGCGGGAAGGGGAGACTGAAGCTTTCTTT. Its protein product is CASSIKLDVREGETEAFF. This chain uses TRBV21-1 with TRBJ1-1. TRBV21-1 is a listed pseudogene. The CDR3 contains 18 residues.